The sequence of this T cell receptor (beta chain) was determined in a study of immune reconstitution after stem cell transplant in scleroderma listed by TCRdb under 2017. To prepare the library, RT-PCR was applied. Data came from an Illumina MiSeq. The public reads were run again by TCRdb, first through fastp at Q25 and then through MiXCR, and only productive beta chains were kept. Identical CDR3 proteins give one entry, which carries the most common genes and DNA. Across this sample there are around 3,900 distinct CDR3 sequences, with 5.7% seen only once. The top ten hold 15% of the sample. This clonotype is categorized as medium-sized (0.01 to 0.1%). Its antigen remains undetermined. Base qualities are not at hand, and no much larger clone is one base apart. The germline V gene encodes CDR1 SEHNR and CDR2 FQNEAQ (reference sequence). The CDR3 runs 12 residues from the cysteine to the phenylalanine. Only the CDR3 portion is preserved as DNA: 36 bases, with reading frame beginning at the first base. V and J lose 1 base and 3 bases, and a span of 3 bases separates them.

Sample collection was performed before or after autologous hematopoietic stem cell transplantation (not recorded which). The chain couples TRBV7-9 to TRBJ1-1; the D gene cannot be resolved reliably. This receptor was taken from a female donor with systemic sclerosis. This receptor has the CDR3 CASSLVDTEAFF. The nucleotide sequence reads TGTGCCAGCAGCTTAGTCGACACTGAAGCTTTCTTT.